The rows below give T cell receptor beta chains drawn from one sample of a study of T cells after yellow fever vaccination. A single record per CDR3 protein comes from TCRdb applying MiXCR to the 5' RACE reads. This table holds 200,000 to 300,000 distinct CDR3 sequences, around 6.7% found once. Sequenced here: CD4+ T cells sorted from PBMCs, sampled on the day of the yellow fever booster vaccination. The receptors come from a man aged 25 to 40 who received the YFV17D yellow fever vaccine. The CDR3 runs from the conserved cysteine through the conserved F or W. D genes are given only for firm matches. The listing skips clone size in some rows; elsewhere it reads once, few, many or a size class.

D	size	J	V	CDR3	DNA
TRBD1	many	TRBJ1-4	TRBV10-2	CASSTDGTGNEKLFF	TGCGCCAGTTCGACGGACGGGACAGGGAATGAAAAACTGTTTTTT
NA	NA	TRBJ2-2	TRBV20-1	CCARDGARLNTGELFF	TGCTGTGCTAGAGATGGGGCGCGCCTGAACACCGGGGAGCTGTTTTTT
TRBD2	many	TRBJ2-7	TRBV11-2	CASSSRGLAGANEQYF	TGTGCCAGCAGCTCCCGTGGACTAGCGGGAGCGAACGAGCAGTACTTC
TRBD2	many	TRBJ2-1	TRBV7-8	CASSLRAGVGMNEQFF	TGTGCCAGCAGCCTTCGAGCGGGAGTAGGGATGAATGAGCAGTTCTTC
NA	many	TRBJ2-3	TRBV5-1	CASSFRDSDTQYF	TGCGCCAGCAGCTTCCGGGACTCGGATACGCAGTATTTT
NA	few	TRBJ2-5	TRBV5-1	CASSPGAAGRQETQYF	TGCGCCAGCAGCCCAGGAGCGGCTGGACGTCAGGAGACCCAGTACTTC
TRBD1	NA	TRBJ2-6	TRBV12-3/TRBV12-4	CASSPGTGGSGANVLTF	TGTGCCAGCAGTCCCGGGACAGGGGGGTCTGGGGCCAACGTCCTGACTTTC
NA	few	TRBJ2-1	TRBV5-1	CASTRGALGASDEQFF	TGCGCCAGCACCCGCGGAGCCCTAGGGGCCTCGGATGAGCAGTTCTTC
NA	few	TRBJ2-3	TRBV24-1	CATSDGAGVGTDTQYF	TGTGCCACCAGTGATGGGGCAGGGGTGGGTACAGATACGCAGTATTTT
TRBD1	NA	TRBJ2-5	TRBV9	CASGLGQGARETQYF	TGTGCCAGCGGGTTAGGACAGGGGGCTCGAGAGACCCAGTACTTC
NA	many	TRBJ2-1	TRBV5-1	CASSLAGLSYNEQFF	TGCGCCAGCAGCTTGGCGGGACTCTCCTACAATGAGCAGTTCTTC
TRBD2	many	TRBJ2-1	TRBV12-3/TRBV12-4	CASSAGLAGTYNEQFF	TGTGCCAGCAGTGCCGGACTAGCGGGTACTTACAATGAGCAGTTCTTC
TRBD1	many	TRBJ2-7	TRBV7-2	CASSQTGGLHEQYF	TGTGCCAGCAGTCAGACAGGGGGCTTGCACGAGCAGTACTTC
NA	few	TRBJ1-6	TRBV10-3	CAITEGGSPLHF	TGTGCCATCACCGAGGGGGGTTCACCCCTCCACTTT
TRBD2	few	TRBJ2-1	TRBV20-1	CSATTRAGLSDNEQFF	TGCAGTGCTACCACTAGAGCGGGACTTAGCGACAATGAGCAGTTCTTC
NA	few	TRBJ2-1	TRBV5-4	CASSGGETNPYNEQFF	TGTGCCAGCAGCGGGGGAGAAACTAATCCTTACAATGAGCAGTTCTTC
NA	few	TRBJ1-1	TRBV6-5	CASSYGGESNTEAFF	TGTGCCAGCAGTTACGGGGGGGAATCGAACACTGAAGCTTTCTTT
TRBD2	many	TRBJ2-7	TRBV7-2	CASSLARAGEGYEQYF	TGTGCCAGCAGCTTAGCGAGAGCGGGAGAGGGATACGAGCAGTACTTC
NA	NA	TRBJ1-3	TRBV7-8	CASSLVAGQRRASGNTIYF	TGTGCCAGCAGCTTAGTGGCAGGCCAACGCCGGGCCTCTGGAAACACCATATATTTT
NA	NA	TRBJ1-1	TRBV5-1	CASSTYSGARDTEAFF	TGCGCCAGCAGCACATACTCAGGGGCTAGGGACACTGAAGCTTTCTTT
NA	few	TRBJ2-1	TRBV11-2	CASSLDLAQIYNEQFF	TGTGCCAGCAGCTTAGATCTGGCACAAATCTACAATGAGCAGTTCTTC
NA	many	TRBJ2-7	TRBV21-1	CASSKWHRGSYEQYF	TGTGCCAGCAGCAAATGGCACAGGGGCTCCTACGAGCAGTACTTC
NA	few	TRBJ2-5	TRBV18	CASSLSGQGNQETQYF	TGTGCCAGCTCACTTTCTGGGCAGGGCAATCAAGAGACCCAGTACTTC
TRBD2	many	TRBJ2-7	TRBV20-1	CSAREASGSEQYF	TGCAGTGCTAGAGAGGCTAGCGGGAGCGAGCAGTACTTC
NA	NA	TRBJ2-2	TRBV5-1	CASSLVMGVDTGELFF	TGCGCCAGCAGCTTGGTTATGGGCGTGGACACCGGGGAGCTGTTTTTT
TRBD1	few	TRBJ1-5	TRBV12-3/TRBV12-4	CASSFGTGYQYSNQPQHF	TGTGCCAGCAGTTTCGGGACAGGGTATCAATATAGCAATCAGCCCCAGCATTTT
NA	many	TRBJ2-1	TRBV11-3	CASSLDGSGYNEQFF	TGTGCCAGCAGCTTAGATGGGTCAGGCTACAATGAGCAGTTCTTC
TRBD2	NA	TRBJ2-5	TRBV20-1	CSARVASGSVGYETQYF	TGCAGTGCTAGAGTTGCTAGCGGGAGTGTCGGGTATGAGACCCAGTACTTC
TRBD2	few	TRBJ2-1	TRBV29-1	CSFGVRASGNEQFF	TGCAGCTTTGGAGTTAGGGCTAGCGGCAATGAGCAGTTCTTC
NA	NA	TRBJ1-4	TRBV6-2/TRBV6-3	CASSIGTESEKLFF	TGTGCCAGCAGTATCGGGACCGAATCTGAAAAACTGTTTTTT
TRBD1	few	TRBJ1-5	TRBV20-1	CSARDQGGAQPQHF	TGCAGTGCTAGAGATCAGGGGGGGGCCCAGCCCCAGCATTTT
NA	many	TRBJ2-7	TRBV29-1	CSVEGSAYEQYF	TGCAGCGTTGAAGGGTCGGCCTACGAGCAGTACTTC
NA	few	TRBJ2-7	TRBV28	CASSLVSRFYEQYF	TGTGCCAGCAGTTTAGTTTCTAGGTTCTACGAGCAGTACTTC
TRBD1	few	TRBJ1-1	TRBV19	CASRPDRGDTEAFF	TGTGCCAGTAGGCCGGACAGGGGAGACACTGAAGCTTTCTTT
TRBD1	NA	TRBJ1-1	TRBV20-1	CSASEGATEAFF	TGCAGTGCTAGTGAGGGGGCCACTGAAGCTTTCTTT
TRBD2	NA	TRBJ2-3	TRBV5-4	CASSLLGSGAGTDTQYF	TGTGCCAGCAGCTTGTTGGGTAGCGGGGCGGGAACAGATACGCAGTATTTT
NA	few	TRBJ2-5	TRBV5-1	CASSWNKGRETQYF	TGCGCCAGCAGCTGGAACAAGGGGCGGGAGACCCAGTACTTC
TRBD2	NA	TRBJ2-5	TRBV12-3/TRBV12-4	CASSRGEKTQYF	TGTGCCAGCAGTCGGGGGGAGAAGACCCAGTACTTC
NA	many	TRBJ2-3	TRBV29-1	CSVAQTNTDTQYF	TGCAGCGTTGCGCAGACCAACACAGATACGCAGTATTTT
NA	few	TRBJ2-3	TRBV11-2	CASSLLLLPTADTQYF	TGTGCCAGCAGCTTACTTTTATTACCCACGGCAGATACGCAGTATTTT
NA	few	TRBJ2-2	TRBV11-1	CASSFLQGHKTNTGELFF	TGTGCCAGCAGCTTCTTGCAAGGGCACAAAACTAACACCGGGGAGCTGTTTTTT
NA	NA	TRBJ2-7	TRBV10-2	CVSSGHPTYEQYF	TGCGTCAGCTCAGGACACCCAACCTACGAGCAGTACTTC
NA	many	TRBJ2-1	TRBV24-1	CATSAGSSYEQFF	TGTGCCACCAGTGCGGGGAGCTCCTATGAGCAGTTCTTC